These 25 T cell receptor beta chains share one sample of origin, sequenced in a study of shared T cell receptors in the human thymus. The assay was immunoSEQ multiplex PCR, and TCRdb's table has in-frame clones only and misses some. The data show about 380,000 clones, approximately 95% seen once. The sequenced sample was thymocytes. Source of these receptors: a human donor.

The rearrangement links TRBV29-1 to TRBJ1-1, with a possible D match to TRBD1 (6 bases). V dropped 1 base and J dropped 4 bases, with 10 bases sitting between them. Looked up from germline, CDR1 is SQVTM and CDR2 is ANQGSEA. The CDR3 sequence is 13 residues long. CDR3 loop: CSVEGTAVTEAFF. CDR3 in DNA: TGCAGCGTTGAAGGGACAGCGGTCACTGAAGCTTTCTTT.

J is TRBJ1-5 and V is TRBV6-6, with 8 bases lining up with TRBD1. V lost 2 bases, J lost 4 bases, and 4 bases stayed unmatched. The CDR3 loop spans 15 amino acids. CDR1 and CDR2 from the germline V gene are MNHNY and SVGAGI (reference sequence). Here the CDR3 reads CASSYEQGENQPQHF. CDR3 DNA: TGTGCCAGCAGTTACGAACAGGGGGAGAATCAGCCCCAGCATTTT.

The rearrangement joins TRBV30 to TRBJ2-2, with TRBD2 identical over 7 bases. V dropped 2 bases and J dropped 1; count of bases not matched to a gene: 4. CDR1 is GTSNPN and CDR2 is SVGIG in the germline V gene (reference sequence). This CDR3 contains 15 residues. CDR3 protein: CAWSSTSENTGELFF. In DNA, the CDR3 is TGTGCCTGGAGTTCTACTAGCGAGAACACCGGGGAGCTGTTTTTT.

This clone was counted a single time. This CDR3 reads CASSLGGSNEQFF. The CDR3 region has the DNA TGTGCCAGCAGCCTAGGGGGAAGCAATGAGCAGTTCTTC. J is TRBJ2-1 and V is TRBV5-4; tentative D call: TRBD1 (6 bases). The V gene's germline CDR1 is SGHNT and CDR2 YYREEE (reference sequence). The V end was cut by 4 bases, the J end by 6 bases, with 11 bases between. The CDR3 contains 13 residues.

The V call is TRBV11-2, the J call TRBJ1-2; D is undetermined. V was shortened by 3 bases and J by 4 bases, with 6 bases between the two germline ends. The CDR3 covers 12 residues. The germline CDR1 and CDR2 sequences are SGHAT and FQNNGV. CDR3 sequence: CASSLGLYGYTF. The CDR3 DNA is TGTGCCAGCAGCTTGGGTCTCTATGGCTACACCTTC.

V is TRBV7-9 and J is TRBJ1-1, with D maybe TRBD1 (5 bases). The CDR3 loop spans 15 amino acids. The V end lost 0 bases, the J end lost 1 base, and 9 bases lay between the germline ends. The germline CDR1 and CDR2 sequences are SEHNR and FQNEAQ (reference sequence). The CDR3 DNA sequence: TGTGCCAGCAGCTTAGCCAGACAGACGAACACTGAAGCTTTCTTT. This translates into CASSLARQTNTEAFF.

The chain is built from TRBV29-1 and TRBJ2-1; 10 positions agree with TRBD2. Germline CDR1 reads SQVTM; CDR2 reads ANQGSEA. CDR3 length: 15 amino acids. After removal of 7 bases from V and 6 bases from J, the junction contained 12 bases not matched to a gene. CDR3 residues: CSAEGSSGSTNEQFF. The CDR3 coding sequence is TGCAGCGCAGAGGGATCTAGCGGGAGTACCAATGAGCAGTTCTTC.

The chain carries TRBV28 and TRBJ1-1, with D possibly TRBD1 on 5 matching bases. Germline CDR1 reads MDHEN; CDR2 reads SYDVKM. The CDR3 is 20 amino acids. V shed 2 bases and J shed 0 bases, with 25 bases lying between them. For the CDR3, the DNA is TGTGCCAGCAGTTTAAGGGGACTTAGAAGGGGAGGAGGCATGAACACTGAAGCTTTCTTT. It encodes CASSLRGLRRGGGMNTEAFF.

The rearrangement joins TRBV28 to TRBJ2-5; a possible D gene is TRBD2 (5 bases). Germline lookup yields CDR1 MDHEN and CDR2 SYDVKM. The CDR3 extends over 16 amino acids. Trimming left V 4 bases short and J 0 bases short, with 15 bases between. CDR3 region: CASSSPPPADQETQYF. In DNA, the CDR3 is TGTGCCAGCAGTTCCCCACCCCCAGCGGACCAAGAGACCCAGTACTTC. Together with reference TRBV28 and TRBJ2-5, the CDR3 gives the full variable domain: DVKVTQSSRYLVKRTGEKVFLECVQDMDHENMFWYRQDPGLGLRLIYFSYDVKMKEKGDIPEGYSVSREKKERFSLILESASTNQTSMYLCASSSPPPADQETQYFGPGTRLLVL.

The chain couples TRBV27 to TRBJ1-1, with a possible D match to TRBD1 (5 bases). Trimming took off 4 bases at V and 0 bases at J, with 21 bases between the two ends. The CDR3 is 18 residues long. Germline V gene data show CDR1 as MNHEY and CDR2 as SMNVEV (reference sequence). The CDR3 DNA reads TGTGCCAGCAGTTCTTTTACGGCAGGGAGTATCATGAACACTGAAGCTTTCTTT. Translating gives CASSSFTAGSIMNTEAFF.

This clone is a singleton in its sample. The J gene is TRBJ1-5, the V gene TRBV28, with D tentatively TRBD1 (5 bases). The CDR3 spans 16 residues. V lost 4 bases to trimming and J lost 4 bases, with 17 bases between them. Germline values: CDR1 MDHEN, CDR2 SYDVKM. CDR3 bases: TGTGCCAGCAGTTCCTGGGGGGGATTTAGAAATCAGCCCCAGCATTTT. Its translation: CASSSWGGFRNQPQHF.

The chain carries TRBV5-1 and TRBJ1-1; D gene uncertain. CDR1 is SGHRS, CDR2 YFSETQ, per germline. V was shortened by 0 bases and J by 1 base, with 10 bases between the two germline ends. The CDR3 contains 15 residues. The CDR3 region is CASSLVRLPNTEAFF. CDR3 bases: TGCGCCAGCAGCTTGGTGAGGCTGCCGAACACTGAAGCTTTCTTT.

The chain links TRBV27 to TRBJ2-1, with 7 bases that match TRBD2. V gave up 5 bases and J gave up 4 bases; unmatched junction bases: 14. CDR3 length: 17 amino acids. Germline V gene lookup returns CDR1 MNHEY and CDR2 SMNVEV (reference sequence). This chain's CDR3 is CASSPTPQAGTYNEQFF. Here the CDR3 DNA reads TGTGCCAGCAGTCCTACGCCCCAAGCGGGAACATACAATGAGCAGTTCTTC.

This clone was seen only once. The J gene is TRBJ2-1, the V gene TRBV4-1; D is uncertain. The CDR3 sequence is 14 residues long. The V end was cut by 0 bases, the J end by 6 bases, with 9 bases between. Germline V lookup: CDR1 MGHRA, CDR2 YSYEKL. CDR3 sequence: CASSQDRRPNEQFF. The CDR3, as DNA: TGCGCCAGCAGCCAAGATCGCCGGCCCAATGAGCAGTTCTTC.

The J gene is TRBJ2-1, the V gene TRBV7-2, with D unresolved. The V gene's germline CDR1 is SGHTA and CDR2 FQGNSA. V was pared by 1 base and J by 6 bases, with 16 bases between. CDR3 length: 16 residues. The CDR3 loop reads CASSLVESRIGNEQFF. The CDR3 coding sequence is TGTGCCAGCAGCTTAGTTGAGAGTCGAATTGGCAATGAGCAGTTCTTC.

V is TRBV7-2 and J is TRBJ2-3, with TRBD1 matching 8 bases. The CDR3 is made up of 17 amino acids. The junction had 8 bases not matched to a gene; V was cut back by 2 bases and J by 1 base. Per germline, CDR1 SGHTA and CDR2 FQGNSA. DNA for the CDR3: TGTGCCAGCAGCTTACCTCACAGGGGGACTGGCACAGATACGCAGTATTTT. It specifies CASSLPHRGTGTDTQYF.

The V call is TRBV5-6, the J call TRBJ2-7, with TRBD1 matching over 8 bases. The CDR3 totals 15 residues. Per the germline V gene, CDR1 is SGHDT and CDR2 is YYEEEE. Unmatched junction bases numbered 4, after V lost 0 bases and J lost 2 bases. The CDR3 region has the DNA TGTGCCAGCAGCTTGGCGGAGGACAGGGCCTACGAGCAGTACTTC. It is translated as CASSLAEDRAYEQYF.

V is TRBV27 and J is TRBJ2-3; D unresolved. Germline V gene lookup returns CDR1 MNHEY and CDR2 SMNVEV (reference sequence). This CDR3 is built from 13 residues. Trimming pared 4 bases from V and 2 bases from J, leaving 7 bases between. CDR3 sequence reads: CASSSPNTDTQYF. The CDR3 region has the DNA TGTGCCAGCAGTTCCCCAAACACAGATACGCAGTATTTT.

The chain couples TRBV5-1 to TRBJ2-7; D remains unclear. From germline, CDR1 is SGHRS and CDR2 YFSETQ. Trimming pared 0 bases from V and 0 bases from J, leaving 10 bases between. CDR3 size: 15 residues. Written as DNA, the CDR3 is TGCGCCAGCAGCTTGGATGCGGTTGCCTCCTACGAGCAGTACTTC. It translates to CASSLDAVASYEQYF.

The CDR3 protein is CASSFPGTGNHEQYF. CDR3 coding DNA: TGTGCCAGCAGCTTCCCTGGGACAGGGAACCACGAGCAGTACTTC. This sequence joins TRBV5-4 and TRBJ2-7; TRBD1 matches at 9 bases. V lost 2 bases, J lost 5 bases, and 8 bases stayed unmatched. This CDR3 is 15 amino acids long. Germline V gene lookup returns CDR1 SGHNT and CDR2 YYREEE (reference sequence). Variable domain in full (rest from reference TRBV5-4 and TRBJ2-7): ETGVTQSPTHLIKTRGQQVTLRCSSQSGHNTVSWYQQALGQGPQFIFQYYREEENGRGNFPPRFSGLQFPNYSSELNVNALELDDSALYLCASSFPGTGNHEQYFGPGTRLTVT.

This rearrangement joins TRBV28 to TRBJ2-1, with 9 bases fitting TRBD2. Germline lookup yields CDR1 MDHEN and CDR2 SYDVKM. This CDR3 has 16 residues. The V segment lost 8 bases and the J segment 3 bases; nucleotides outside the gene matches: 11. CDR3: CASLYLGSGSYNEQFF. The CDR3 bases are TGTGCCAGCCTTTACCTGGGTAGCGGGAGCTACAATGAGCAGTTCTTC.

The V call is TRBV28, the J call TRBJ1-5, with 9 bases lining up with TRBD1. Trimming cost V 5 bases and J 1 base; bases outside gene matches: 6. Per germline, CDR1 MDHEN and CDR2 SYDVKM. The CDR3 contains 16 residues. The CDR3 DNA is TGTGCCAGCAGTCAACAGGGGGCGCGAAGCAATCAGCCCCAGCATTTT. This encodes CASSQQGARSNQPQHF. Using reference TRBV28 and TRBJ1-5 for the parts outside the CDR3, the full variable domain is DVKVTQSSRYLVKRTGEKVFLECVQDMDHENMFWYRQDPGLGLRLIYFSYDVKMKEKGDIPEGYSVSREKKERFSLILESASTNQTSMYLCASSQQGARSNQPQHFGDGTRLSIL.

The J gene is TRBJ2-1, the V gene TRBV9; TRBD1 matches 7 bases. The CDR3 loop spans 15 amino acids. V gave up 3 bases and J gave up 2 bases; unmatched junction bases: 5. Per the germline V gene, CDR1 is SGDLS and CDR2 is YYNGEE. The CDR3 nucleotides are TGTGCCAGCAGCGGCCGACAGGGCACCTACAATGAGCAGTTCTTC. It encodes CASSGRQGTYNEQFF.

The J gene is TRBJ2-1, the V gene TRBV7-2; 10 nucleotides align to TRBD2. The CDR3 sequence is 16 residues long. The V gene end was trimmed by 3 bases and the J gene end by 8 bases; junction bases not matched to a gene: 10. Germline V gene data show CDR1 as SGHTA and CDR2 as FQGNSA. The CDR3 DNA reads TGTGCCAGCAGCTTCGGGACTAGCGCGCGACTTGATGAGCAGTTCTTC. Protein: CASSFGTSARLDEQFF.

The DNA of the CDR3 is TGTGCCAGCAGCTTAGGACAGGGAGGGACCTACGAGCAGTACTTC. Amino acid sequence: CASSLGQGGTYEQYF. The chain is built from TRBV7-3 and TRBJ2-7; tentatively, D is TRBD1 (8 bases). CDR1 is SGHTA and CDR2 is FQGTGA in the germline V gene. The V gene lost 2 bases and the J gene lost 2 bases, with 13 bases spanning the gap. The CDR3 has 15 amino acids.